Following are 5 T cell receptor beta chains from one sample sequenced in a study of cytomegalovirus exposure and HLA in healthy donors. Researchers ran the PCR with 60 Vbeta and 13 Jbeta primers. Assay: immunoSEQ multiplex PCR; the TCRdb copy retains only in-frame clones and omits some. Of roughly 140,000 clones listed, 79% are singletons. The sequencing sample was made of PBMCs. These receptors were collected from a man in his fifties or sixties in good health and CMV-seropositive.

The chain is built from TRBV9 and TRBJ1-2; TRBD1 aligns across 10 bases. Per the germline V gene, CDR1 is SGDLS and CDR2 is YYNGEE. The length of the CDR3 is 20 residues. V trimming: 2 bases; J trimming: 4 bases; junction bases outside the gene matches: 20. The CDR3 reads CASSVTPLGQGEKVRYGYTF. CDR3 bases: TGTGCCAGCAGCGTGACCCCACTCGGACAGGGGGAAAAGGTCCGCTATGGCTACACCTTC. Using reference TRBV9 and TRBJ1-2 for the parts outside the CDR3, the full variable domain is DSGVTQTPKHLITATGQRVTLRCSPRSGDLSVYWYQQSLDQGLQFLIQYYNGEERAKGNILERFSAQQFPDLHSELNLSSLELGDSALYFCASSVTPLGQGEKVRYGYTFGSGTRLTVV.

The table lists this clone with a count of one. This chain uses TRBV27 with TRBJ2-4, with unresolved D. Per the germline V gene, CDR1 is MNHEY and CDR2 is SMNVEV (reference sequence). With 7 bases removed from V and 0 bases from J, the gap between germline ends came to 13 bases. The CDR3 is 15 residues long. The CDR3 DNA sequence: TGTGCCAGCAAACTGTCCGGAGTAGCCAAAAACATTCAGTACTTC. As protein: CASKLSGVAKNIQYF.

The rearrangement uses TRBV14 and TRBJ2-1, with TRBD2 matching over 10 bases. Germline V gives CDR1 SGHDN, CDR2 FVKESK. This CDR3 comprises 16 residues. With V trimmed by 2 bases and J by 3 bases, 4 bases remained unmatched. CDR3 residues: CASSQLAGAFYNEQFF. The CDR3 DNA is TGTGCCAGCAGCCAACTAGCGGGAGCCTTCTACAATGAGCAGTTCTTC.

CDR3 region: CASAQGSFYTGELFF. CDR3 DNA: TGTGCCAGCGCCCAGGGCAGTTTCTACACCGGGGAGCTGTTTTTT. The genes are TRBV28 and TRBJ2-2; a weak D match, TRBD1 (5 bases). This CDR3 is built from 15 residues. Germline V lookup: CDR1 MDHEN, CDR2 SYDVKM. The V end was cut by 8 bases, the J end by 3 bases, with 16 bases between.

The chain recombines TRBV2 with TRBJ1-3; 7 bases map to TRBD1. The CDR3 is made up of 14 amino acids. Losses at the gene ends were 5 bases for V and 0 bases for J; bases not matched to a gene: 1. Germline CDR1 reads SNHLY; CDR2 reads FYNNEI. CDR3 in amino acids: CASSRQGSGNTIYF. CDR3 DNA sequence: TGTGCCAGCAGTCGACAGGGCTCTGGAAACACCATATATTTT. The whole variable domain, remainder taken from reference TRBV2 and TRBJ1-3, is EPEVTQTPSHQVTQMGQEVILRCVPISNHLYFYWYRQILGQKVEFLVSFYNNEISEKSEIFDDQFSVERPDGSNFTLKIRSTKLEDSAMYFCASSRQGSGNTIYFGEGSWLTVV.